The rows below give T cell receptor beta chains drawn from one sample of a study of pediatric ulcerative colitis. Assay: immunoSEQ multiplex PCR; the TCRdb copy retains only in-frame clones and omits some. Here the sample spans 55,000 to 75,000 clones, about 86% being singletons. Sample: blood. The source is a boy between 10 and 17 years old with severe ulcerative colitis. Each CDR3 is given with its conserved first and last residue. Each record gives: D gene, V gene, clone size, J gene, CDR3 DNA, CDR3 protein. A D gene is named only where the DNA matches it firmly. Some rows mark clone size as missing; the rest say once, few, many or name a class of expanded clone.

D gene: .; V gene: TRBV19; clone size: .; J gene: TRBJ1-5; CDR3 DNA: TGTGCCAGTAGTATCGTCCGCGGGGGCACGGGGCAGCCCCAGCATTTT; CDR3 protein: CASSIVRGGTGQPQHF
D gene: .; V gene: TRBV5-1; clone size: .; J gene: TRBJ2-1; CDR3 DNA: TGCGCCAGCAGCTTGGCCAGCGGAGGCTCCTACAATGAGCAGTTCTTC; CDR3 protein: CASSLASGGSYNEQFF
D gene: TRBD2; V gene: TRBV28; clone size: .; J gene: TRBJ2-1; CDR3 DNA: TGTGCCAGCAGTTTATGGGAATGGACTAGCGGCTACAATGAGCAGTTCTTC; CDR3 protein: CASSLWEWTSGYNEQFF
D gene: TRBD2; V gene: TRBV7-2; clone size: .; J gene: TRBJ2-5; CDR3 DNA: TGTGCCAGCAGGTTACCGATAGCGGGGGGGGAGACCCAGTACTTC; CDR3 protein: CASRLPIAGGETQYF
D gene: TRBD1; V gene: TRBV6-5; clone size: .; J gene: TRBJ1-1; CDR3 DNA: TGTGCCAGCAGCCCCGCTGACAGGGCCCACACTGAAGCTTTCTTT; CDR3 protein: CASSPADRAHTEAFF
D gene: .; V gene: TRBV7-9; clone size: .; J gene: TRBJ1-1; CDR3 DNA: TGTGCCAGCAGCTGGGGAGAAGCCACTGAAGCTTTCTTT; CDR3 protein: CASSWGEATEAFF
D gene: .; V gene: TRBV30; clone size: .; J gene: TRBJ2-1; CDR3 DNA: TGTGCCTGGAGTTCAACAGGGCAGCAGTTCTTC; CDR3 protein: CAWSSTGQQFF
D gene: .; V gene: TRBV19; clone size: .; J gene: TRBJ1-3; CDR3 DNA: TGTGCCAGTTCGAGGGGATCGGATGGTGGAAACACCATATATTTT; CDR3 protein: CASSRGSDGGNTIYF
D gene: .; V gene: TRBV7-9; clone size: .; J gene: TRBJ1-1; CDR3 DNA: TGTGCCAGCAGCTTAACCGGGACCCCGACTGAAGCTTTCTTT; CDR3 protein: CASSLTGTPTEAFF
D gene: .; V gene: TRBV7-2; clone size: once; J gene: TRBJ1-3; CDR3 DNA: TGTGCCAGCAGCTTCTTTACAGGTGGAAACACCATATATTTT; CDR3 protein: CASSFFTGGNTIYF
D gene: .; V gene: TRBV11-2; clone size: .; J gene: TRBJ1-4; CDR3 DNA: TGTGCCAGCAGCTTAGGAGGGGGAGGTTTTATGGTTAATGAAAAACTGTTTTTT; CDR3 protein: CASSLGGGGFMVNEKLFF
D gene: .; V gene: TRBV6-4; clone size: .; J gene: TRBJ2-3; CDR3 DNA: TGTGCCAGCAGTGACTCTAGCCGATCAACAGATACGCAGTATTTT; CDR3 protein: CASSDSSRSTDTQYF
D gene: TRBD2; V gene: TRBV27; clone size: .; J gene: TRBJ2-5; CDR3 DNA: TGTGCCAGCAGTCTGCAAGCGGGAGTGGTTGAGACCCAGTACTTC; CDR3 protein: CASSLQAGVVETQYF
D gene: TRBD1; V gene: TRBV7-9; clone size: .; J gene: TRBJ1-1; CDR3 DNA: TGTGCCAGCAGCACGACCGGGACAGGGTTATCAGCTGAAGCTTTCTTT; CDR3 protein: CASSTTGTGLSAEAFF
D gene: .; V gene: TRBV4-1; clone size: .; J gene: TRBJ2-5; CDR3 DNA: TGCGCCAGCAGCCAAGGGGCTGGTGTGGGGGAGACCCAGTACTTC; CDR3 protein: CASSQGAGVGETQYF
D gene: .; V gene: TRBV11-2; clone size: .; J gene: TRBJ2-2; CDR3 DNA: TGTGCCAGCAGCTTATTTAGTACAGCGAACACCGGGGAGCTGTTTTTT; CDR3 protein: CASSLFSTANTGELFF
D gene: .; V gene: TRBV19; clone size: .; J gene: TRBJ1-1; CDR3 DNA: TGTGCCAGTATGGCGCCCACTGAAGCTTTCTTT; CDR3 protein: CASMAPTEAFF
D gene: TRBD2; V gene: TRBV27; clone size: .; J gene: TRBJ2-2; CDR3 DNA: TGTGCCAGCAGGAAACCCGGGACTAGCAGGACCGGGGAGCTGTTTTTT; CDR3 protein: CASRKPGTSRTGELFF
D gene: .; V gene: TRBV7-9; clone size: .; J gene: TRBJ2-7; CDR3 DNA: TGTGCCAGCAGCTTATGGGGTGGGGAGGAGCAGTACTTC; CDR3 protein: CASSLWGGEEQYF